This entry lists 21 T cell receptor beta chains sequenced from one sample in a study of blood T cell repertoires in COVID-19. Sequencing used immunoSEQ multiplex PCR; TCRdb keeps in-frame clones, though not all of them. The table records 200,000 to 250,000 clones, around 84% of them present only once. The sequencing sample was made of PBMCs or T cells enriched from blood (not recorded which). The receptors were sampled from a woman in her thirties or forties who had recovered from COVID-19.

Only one count was recorded for this clone. V usage is TRBV19 and J usage is TRBJ1-6; the D gene is possibly TRBD1 (6 bases). The CDR3 sequence is 16 residues long. V lost 9 bases and J lost 8, with 23 bases in between. Germline CDR1 LNHDA, CDR2 SQIVND (reference sequence). CDR3 in DNA: TGTGCCAGCAAGTCGACAGGCCAAACCACCTATTCACCCCTCCACTTT. Its translation is CASKSTGQTTYSPLHF.

The V gene is TRBV28, the J gene TRBJ2-7; tentatively, D is TRBD2 (6 bases). V lost 2 bases and J lost 6, with 17 bases in between. The CDR3 contains 15 residues. The V gene's germline CDR1 is MDHEN and CDR2 SYDVKM. CDR3 in DNA: TGTGCCAGCAGTTTAGGGGAGGAGGGAGGAGGCGAGCAGTACTTC. The encoded protein is CASSLGEEGGGEQYF.

The CDR3 DNA is TGCGCCAGCAGCCTCGGACTAACAGGAAACACTGAAGCTTTCTTT. Translating it yields CASSLGLTGNTEAFF. V gene TRBV5-1 combines with J gene TRBJ1-1; tentatively, D is TRBD1 (5 bases). The length of the CDR3 is 15 residues. V lost 4 bases and J 2 bases, leaving 15 bases between the germline ends. In germline, CDR1 is SGHRS, CDR2 YFSETQ.

This chain uses TRBV15 with TRBJ2-2; a weak D match, TRBD1 (6 bases). Germline V lookup: CDR1 LNHNV, CDR2 YYDKDF (reference sequence). Between the trimmed V and J ends, which lost 1 base and 3 bases, there was a span of 9 bases. This CDR3 has 15 amino acids. The chain's CDR3 is CATSRGGQYTGELFF. The CDR3 nucleotides read TGTGCCACCAGCAGAGGCGGACAGTACACCGGGGAGCTGTTTTTT. The full variable domain, with the rest looked up from reference TRBV15 and TRBJ2-2, is DAMVIQNPRYQVTQFGKPVTLSCSQTLNHNVMYWYQQKSSQAPKLLFHYYDKDFNNEADTPDNFQSRRPNTSFCFLDIRSPGLGDTAMYLCATSRGGQYTGELFFGEGSRLTVL.

The CDR3 nucleotides are TGCGCCAGCAGCTTTGGACAGGGGGCTGGAACAGATACGCAGTATTTT. Encoded protein: CASSFGQGAGTDTQYF. The rearrangement joins TRBV5-1 to TRBJ2-3, with 11 bases matching TRBD1. Germline assignment: CDR1 SGHRS and CDR2 YFSETQ. The V and J ends lost 2 bases and 3 bases, in that order; junction bases with no gene match: 5. CDR3 length equals 16 residues.

The CDR3 spells CASSIGRGNTEAFF. Here the CDR3 DNA reads TGTGCCAGTAGTATTGGCAGGGGGAACACTGAAGCTTTCTTT. V and J are TRBV19 and TRBJ1-1, with a tentative D call TRBD1 (6 bases). The CDR3 covers 14 residues. Trimming pared 3 bases from V and 1 base from J, leaving 9 bases between. CDR1 is LNHDA and CDR2 is SQIVND in the germline V gene (reference sequence).

The rearrangement uses TRBV10-3 and TRBJ2-2, with unresolved D. Germline V gene lookup returns CDR1 ENHRY and CDR2 SYGVKD. This CDR3 spans 14 amino acids. V lost 8 bases to trimming and J lost 0 bases, with 10 bases between them. The CDR3 nucleotides are TGTGCCATCGTCGGCAGCGCGAACACCGGGGAGCTGTTTTTT. Protein sequence: CAIVGSANTGELFF.

This clone was seen more than once but under ten times. The chain couples TRBV19 to TRBJ1-2; D unresolved. This CDR3 comprises 13 residues. CDR1 and CDR2 (germline): LNHDA, SQIVND (reference sequence). V lost 3 bases to trimming and J lost 6 bases, with 11 bases between them. The CDR3 region has the DNA TGTGCCAGTAGTATGCAGACGCGGGATGGCTACACCTTC. This translates into CASSMQTRDGYTF.

The chain uses TRBV7-9 and TRBJ1-2; D is possibly TRBD1 (5 bases). CDR3 length equals 15 residues. Germline values: CDR1 SEHNR, CDR2 FQNEAQ (reference sequence). The V end lost 4 bases, the J end lost 5 bases, and 17 bases lay between the germline ends. CDR3 DNA: TGTGCCAGCAGCTCGGGAGGCATCCGGGGGTATGGCTACACCTTC. It translates to CASSSGGIRGYGYTF.

This sequence joins TRBV12-5 and TRBJ2-5; 10 nucleotides agree with TRBD2. The CDR3 sequence is 15 residues long. The germline CDR1 and CDR2 sequences are LGHNT and FRNRAP. Unmatched junction bases numbered 1, after V lost 1 base and J lost 2 bases. Here the CDR3 DNA reads TGTGCTAGTGGTTTGGGGACTAGCGGTCAAGAGACCCAGTACTTC. It specifies CASGLGTSGQETQYF.

Written as DNA, the CDR3 is TGTGCCAGCGGATGGTGGGGAGCCTACGAGCAGTACTTC. Translating gives CASGWWGAYEQYF. The chain combines TRBV5-5 with TRBJ2-7; D may be TRBD2 (5 bases). The CDR3 is 13 amino acids. The V and J ends lost 7 bases and 2 bases respectively, with 13 bases between them. The germline V gene encodes CDR1 SGHKS and CDR2 YYEKEE (reference sequence).

The chain is built from TRBV11-2 and TRBJ2-5; tentatively, D is TRBD2 (5 bases). The length of the CDR3 is 14 residues. The germline V gene has CDR1 SGHAT and CDR2 FQNNGV. V lost 5 bases to trimming and J lost 4 bases, with 14 bases between them. The DNA of the CDR3 is TGTGCCAGCAGCGGGGTAGAGGGAAGAGAGACCCAGTACTTC. Its translation: CASSGVEGRETQYF.

CDR3 amino acids: CAWRGDRGRETQYF. The CDR3 DNA reads as TGTGCCTGGAGAGGAGATAGGGGAAGAGAGACCCAGTACTTC. This chain joins TRBV30 and TRBJ2-5; D possibly corresponds to TRBD1 (5 bases). Germline CDR1 is GTSNPN and CDR2 is SVGIG (reference sequence). CDR3 length: 14 residues. Trimming removed 3 bases from V and 4 bases from J, with 15 bases in between.

The chain has TRBV2 and TRBJ2-7, with a possible D match to TRBD1 (5 bases). This CDR3 comprises 12 residues. Germline CDR1 SNHLY, CDR2 FYNNEI. Trimming took off 7 bases at V and 2 bases at J, with 9 bases between the two ends. The CDR3 protein is CASKGRTYEQYV. CDR3 nucleotide sequence: TGTGCCAGCAAGGGGCGGACCTACGAGCAGTACGTC.

V and J are TRBV19 and TRBJ1-5; D might be TRBD1 (6 bases). Germline V gives CDR1 LNHDA, CDR2 SQIVND (reference sequence). The CDR3 is 14 amino acids. V was pared by 7 bases and J by 4 bases, with 14 bases between. CDR3 DNA sequence: TGTGCCAGTAAGGGGCGACAGGCTAATCAGCCCCAGCATTTT. It is translated as CASKGRQANQPQHF.

The gene calls are TRBV27 and TRBJ1-6; D is unclear. This CDR3 contains 17 residues. V dropped 1 base and J dropped 0 bases, with 10 bases sitting between them. Germline loops: CDR1 MNHEY, CDR2 SMNVEV (reference sequence). The CDR3 protein is CASSLYLRDSYNSPLHF. The CDR3 DNA is TGTGCCAGCAGTTTATACTTGCGGGACTCCTATAATTCACCCCTCCACTTT.

The chain is built from TRBV7-2 and TRBJ2-5; D may be TRBD2 (6 bases). The CDR3 is 13 amino acids. The germline V gene has CDR1 SGHTA and CDR2 FQGNSA. Trimming left V 6 bases short and J 5 bases short, with 13 bases between. CDR3 sequence: CASSLAGTETQYF. The CDR3 bases are TGTGCCAGCAGTTTGGCGGGGACGGAGACCCAGTACTTC.

The V call is TRBV30, the J call TRBJ2-1; the match to TRBD1 covers 9 bases. The germline gives CDR1 GTSNPN, CDR2 SVGIG (reference sequence). The trim removed 6 bases at V and 2 bases at J, leaving 5 bases unmatched. This CDR3 has 14 amino acids. Here the CDR3 DNA reads TGTGCCTGTGCCGGGACAGGGACCTACAATGAGCAGTTCTTC. Translation gives CACAGTGTYNEQFF.

The gene calls are TRBV6-5 and TRBJ1-5, with TRBD1 matching over 9 bases. CDR3 length: 14 amino acids. The V gene end was trimmed by 6 bases and the J gene end by 6 bases; junction bases not matched to a gene: 6. Germline CDR1 is MNHEY and CDR2 is SVGAGI. This CDR3 is CASRSTGGVQPQHF. In DNA form, the CDR3 reads TGTGCCAGCAGAAGTACAGGGGGCGTTCAGCCCCAGCATTTT.

The chain joins TRBV5-6 to TRBJ1-5; D uncertain. CDR3 length: 16 residues. Trimming removed 1 base from V and 4 bases from J, with 15 bases in between. Germline V lookup: CDR1 SGHDT, CDR2 YYEEEE. The CDR3 is CASSLNMGVRNQPQHF. In DNA, the CDR3 is TGTGCCAGCAGCTTGAATATGGGAGTAAGGAATCAGCCCCAGCATTTT.

The rearrangement links TRBV18 to TRBJ2-1, with TRBD2 matching over 14 bases. The germline gives CDR1 KGHSH, CDR2 LQKENI. Trimming removed 3 bases from V and 2 bases from J; junction bases left unmatched: 12. The CDR3 is 20 amino acids. DNA of the CDR3: TGTGCCAGCTCACCCGGGACTAGCGGGAGAGTCGTGGGGCCCTACAATGAGCAGTTCTTC. Translating gives CASSPGTSGRVVGPYNEQFF.